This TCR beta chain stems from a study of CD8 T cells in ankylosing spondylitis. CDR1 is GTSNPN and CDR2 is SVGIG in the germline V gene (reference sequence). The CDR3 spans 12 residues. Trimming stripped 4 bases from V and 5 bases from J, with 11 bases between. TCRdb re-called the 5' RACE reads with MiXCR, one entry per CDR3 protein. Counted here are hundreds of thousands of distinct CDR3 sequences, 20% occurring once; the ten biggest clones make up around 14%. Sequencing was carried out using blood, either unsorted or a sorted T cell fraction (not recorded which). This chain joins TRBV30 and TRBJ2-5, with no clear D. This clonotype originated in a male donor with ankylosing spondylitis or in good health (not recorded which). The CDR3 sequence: CAWNSLRETQYF. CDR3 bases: TGTGCCTGGAACTCACTCAGGGAGACCCAGTACTTC.